What follows describes a single T cell receptor beta chain. This CDR3 spans 15 amino acids. The V and J ends lost 3 bases and 0 bases, in that order; junction bases with no gene match: 4. Germline lookup yields CDR1 MGHDK and CDR2 SYGVNS. The sample comes from a study of technical replicates of blood from several donors. The protocol was immunoSEQ multiplex PCR, while the TCRdb copy is restricted to in-frame clones and leaves out a portion. The table shows some 70,000 clones, with under 98% occurring only once. Source material: T cells isolated from PBMCs. The rearrangement links TRBV25-1 to TRBJ2-7; 8 nucleotides line up with TRBD2. This TCR was recovered from a human donor in good health. The CDR3 bases are TGTGCCAGCAGTGAGTTTAGCGGGACCTCCTACGAGCAGTACTTC. Translating gives CASSEFSGTSYEQYF.